This T cell receptor beta chain was observed in a study of blood T cell repertoires in COVID-19. Overall study: Specimens from acute and convalescent COVID-19 originated in the United States, Italy and Spain.

Germline lookup yields CDR1 SGHVS and CDR2 FNYEAQ. CDR3 length: 13 amino acids. V lost 2 bases and J lost 6, with 9 bases in between. Enrollees, about 18 to 89 years old, lived in 24 US areas. Among Cohort 3 donors, those recovered had two negative PCRs, clearance, or symptom resolution. How the authors handled the data: How many nucleated cells were present was estimated from reference gene primer amplification. Sequencing used immunoSEQ multiplex PCR; TCRdb keeps in-frame clones, though not all of them. Clone size and V and J calls were adopted from that table, with D and trimming inferred from the DNA. The sample has 190,000 or so clones, 70% to 90% seen once.

V and J are TRBV7-6 and TRBJ2-3, with D unclear. The TCR originated in a woman aged 18-29 years who had recovered from COVID-19. The sequencing input was PBMCs or T cells enriched from blood (not recorded which). The CDR3 spells CASSLLRTDTQYF. The CDR3 DNA reads TGTGCCAGCAGCTTACTAAGAACGGATACGCAGTATTTT.